A selection of T cell receptor beta chains follows, all from one sample in a study of cytomegalovirus exposure and HLA in healthy donors. Produced via immunoSEQ multiplex PCR; TCRdb's table is partial and in-frame only. The sample has about 150,000 clones, approximately 70% seen once; the top ten hold approximately 6.5%. The sample comprised PBMCs. The receptors shown here come from a woman in her fifties or sixties in good health and CMV-seronegative. Both conserved end residues are part of each CDR3. The D gene is left open where the match is weak. Size values are once, few and many counts, or a class for expanded clones, and some rows have none.

j_call d_call clone_size v_call cdr3_aa cdr3_nt
TRBJ2-2 TRBD1 . TRBV27 CASSSTGGRNTGELFF TGTGCCAGCAGTTCGACAGGGGGTCGGAACACCGGGGAGCTGTTTTTT
TRBJ2-4 TRBD1 . TRBV29-1 CSGGGGWDIQYF TGCAGCGGAGGGGGCGGTTGGGACATTCAGTACTTC
TRBJ1-5 TRBD1 . TRBV18 CASSPDRGRDQPQHF TGTGCCAGCTCGCCGGACAGGGGGCGGGATCAGCCCCAGCATTTT
TRBJ1-1 . . TRBV7-8 CASSLPRVNREAFF TGTGCCAGCAGCTTACCACGGGTGAACAGGGAAGCTTTCTTT
TRBJ1-4 . . TRBV7-6 CASSLVPGAQRDEKLFF TGTGCCAGCAGCTTAGTGCCTGGGGCTCAAAGGGATGAAAAACTGTTTTTT
TRBJ1-2 TRBD1 once TRBV2 CASTGWTGDGYTF TGTGCCAGCACCGGCTGGACAGGGGATGGCTACACCTTC
TRBJ2-1 . . TRBV27 CASSSRTGGGSGSNEQFF TGTGCCAGCAGTTCCCGGACAGGGGGGGGTAGCGGGAGCAATGAGCAGTTCTTC
TRBJ2-3 . . TRBV25-1 CASSAPLGHTDTQYF TGTGCCAGCAGTGCCCCGTTGGGCCACACAGATACGCAGTATTTT
TRBJ1-1 TRBD1 . TRBV5-1 CASSLGDRVIHTEAFF TGCGCCAGCAGCTTGGGGGACAGGGTAATCCACACTGAAGCTTTCTTT
TRBJ2-1 . . TRBV6-5 CASSARDLGVAEQFF TGTGCCAGCAGCGCCCGGGACTTGGGAGTTGCTGAGCAGTTCTTC
TRBJ1-5 . . TRBV19 CASSIKGPGGQPQHF TGTGCCAGTAGTATAAAGGGGCCGGGAGGGCAGCCCCAGCATTTT
TRBJ1-2 . few TRBV5-1 CASSLGGDYGYTF TGCGCCAGCAGCTTGGGGGGGGACTATGGCTACACCTTC
TRBJ2-1 TRBD2 . TRBV28 CASRRLAGGVYDEQFF TGTGCCAGCAGGAGACTAGCGGGAGGAGTCTACGATGAGCAGTTCTTC
TRBJ1-2 TRBD1 . TRBV6-5 CASSIQGAYGYTF TGTGCCAGCAGCATCCAGGGGGCCTATGGCTACACCTTC
TRBJ2-1 TRBD2 . TRBV6-6 CASSYGLAGVNNEQFF TGTGCCAGCAGTTACGGACTAGCGGGAGTCAACAATGAGCAGTTCTTC
TRBJ2-5 TRBD2 few TRBV12-5 CASGLARLAGGQETQYF TGTGCTAGTGGTTTGGCACGACTAGCGGGGGGCCAAGAGACCCAGTACTTC
TRBJ2-2 TRBD2 few TRBV7-3 CASSPTCGLAGGPGTGELFF TGTGCCAGCAGCCCAACTTGCGGACTAGCGGGAGGGCCGGGCACCGGGGAGCTGTTTTTT
TRBJ2-3 TRBD2 . TRBV4-3 CASSQDGGGSGTDTQYF TGCGCCAGCAGCCAAGATGGGGGGGGAAGTGGCACAGATACGCAGTATTTT
TRBJ2-7 TRBD2 . TRBV5-5 CASNSGGTTYEQYF TGTGCCAGCAATAGCGGGGGGACGACCTACGAGCAGTACTTC
TRBJ2-1 TRBD2 . TRBV18 CASSPSSGTSSYNEQFF TGTGCCAGCTCACCCTCATCCGGGACTAGCAGCTACAATGAGCAGTTCTTC
TRBJ2-1 TRBD2 . TRBV6-5 CASSYRGLKFSNEQFF TGTGCCAGCAGTTATCGGGGACTAAAGTTCTCCAATGAGCAGTTCTTC
TRBJ2-7 TRBD2 . TRBV12-5 CASGLPPGLAAPEQYF TGTGCTAGTGGTTTGCCCCCGGGACTAGCAGCCCCGGAGCAGTACTTC
TRBJ1-1 TRBD1 . TRBV7-9 CASSLRGQGYTEAFF TGTGCCAGCAGCTTACGTGGACAGGGGTACACTGAAGCTTTCTTT
TRBJ2-1 TRBD2 few TRBV9 CASSVVAGAREQFF TGTGCCAGCAGCGTAGTAGCGGGAGCTCGGGAGCAGTTCTTC
TRBJ2-1 TRBD2 few TRBV19 CASSGGLAYNEQFF TGTGCCAGTAGTGGGGGACTAGCCTACAATGAGCAGTTCTTC
TRBJ2-3 TRBD2 . TRBV5-1 CASSLGAGGPDTQYF TGCGCCAGCAGCTTAGGGGCGGGGGGGCCAGATACGCAGTATTTT